The 29 T cell receptor beta chains below come from one sample, sequenced in a study of breast tumors, draining lymph nodes, adjacent tissues. From the multiplex PCR reads, TCRdb called clonotypes with MiXCR, one entry per CDR3 protein. This repertoire shows about 35,000 distinct CDR3 sequences, around a third found once; its top ten account for 9.5% to 13%. The material sequenced was breast tumor tissue. All receptors derive from a female donor with breast cancer. Some clones in this sample may be carry-over from other donors' samples.

Many counts were recorded for this clonotype. The J gene is TRBJ1-6, the V gene TRBV6-5; D gene unclear. The CDR3 runs 15 residues. Germline CDR1 and CDR2: MNHEY and SVGAGI. Trimming removed 0 bases from V and 10 bases from J, with 13 bases in between. The CDR3, as DNA: TGTGCCAGCAGTTACTCATTGGGCTTATTGTCACCCCTCCACTTT. Translating gives CASSYSLGLLSPLHF.

At least ten counts were recorded for this clonotype. The chain combines TRBV6-5 with TRBJ2-7; D is unresolved. The CDR3 covers 15 residues. Germline loops: CDR1 MNHEY, CDR2 SVGAGI. Trimming took off 0 bases at V and 1 base at J, with 10 bases between the two ends. CDR3 protein: CASSYSIDPSYEQYF. CDR3 nucleotides: TGTGCCAGCAGTTACTCGATAGACCCATCCTACGAGCAGTACTTC.

This clonotype was recorded a few times. The V call is TRBV5-4, the J call TRBJ1-2; no reliable D call. V lost 2 bases and J lost 0, with 2 bases in between. The germline CDR1 and CDR2 sequences are SGHNT and YYREEE (reference sequence). This CDR3 is 12 amino acids long. CDR3 sequence (DNA): TGTGCCAGCAGCTTCTCTAACTATGGCTACACCTTC. Protein sequence: CASSFSNYGYTF.

This clonotype was counted at least ten times. The J gene is TRBJ2-7, the V gene TRBV10-1, with D tentatively TRBD1 or TRBD2 (5 bases each). Trimming pared 1 base from V and 6 bases from J, leaving 7 bases between. CDR1 WNHNN and CDR2 SYGVQD come from the germline V gene (reference sequence). The length of the CDR3 is 12 residues. CDR3 nucleotides: TGCGCCAGCAGTGAGTTGGGGGTCGAGCAGTACTTC. Amino acid sequence: CASSELGVEQYF.

This chain joins TRBV12-3 or TRBV12-4 and TRBJ2-3; D unresolved. Trimming cost V 5 bases and J 2 bases, with 11 bases left between them. There are 14 residues in the CDR3. DNA of the CDR3: TGTGCCAGCAGTCTCCGATTAGCCACAGATACGCAGTATTTT. It yields the protein CASSLRLATDTQYF.

This clonotype was counted many times. The chain combines TRBV6-4 with TRBJ2-1; D perhaps matches TRBD1 (6 bases). V was shortened by 10 bases and J by 0 bases, with 13 bases between the two germline ends. The CDR3 consists of 14 residues. Germline lookup yields CDR1 MRHNA and CDR2 SNTAGT. CDR3 bases: TGTGCCAAGACCGACAGGTTCTCCTACAATGAGCAGTTCTTC. This codes for CAKTDRFSYNEQFF.

This clonotype was counted at least ten times. The chain uses TRBV7-2 and TRBJ2-7; 8 bases align to TRBD1. Germline loops: CDR1 SGHTA, CDR2 FQGNSA. This CDR3 has 14 residues. V lost 1 base to trimming and J lost 3 bases; unmatched junction nucleotides: 2. CDR3 nucleotide sequence: TGTGCCAGCAGCTTAGGGACAGGGTTCTACGAGCAGTACTTC. It translates to CASSLGTGFYEQYF.

The chain is built from TRBV20-1 and TRBJ1-6; D is undetermined. There are 13 residues in the CDR3. Trimming stripped 7 bases from V and 7 bases from J, with 14 bases between. Germline CDR1 is DFQATT and CDR2 is SNEGSKA (reference sequence). The CDR3 nucleotides are TGCAGTGTTCGGATACGGGAAAATTCACCCCTCCACTTT. This translates into CSVRIRENSPLHF.

In the case of this clonotype: A much larger clone sits a single nucleotide away, making a read error possible. The chain recombines TRBV6-6 with TRBJ2-2, with D perhaps TRBD1 (6 bases). Trimming removed 2 bases at V and 6 bases at J, with 7 bases between. The CDR3 covers 13 residues. CDR1 MNHNY and CDR2 SVGAGI come from the germline V gene (reference sequence). CDR3 sequence (DNA): TGTGCCAGCAGTTACCGACAGGCCGGGGAGCTGTTTTTT. It specifies CASSYRQAGELFF.

Note on this clonotype: The CDR3 does not end in the conserved phenylalanine or tryptophan, so this is likely a read error. The chain is built from TRBV7-9 and TRBJ2-7, with 7 bases that match TRBD2. CDR1 SEHNR and CDR2 FQNEAQ come from the germline V gene (reference sequence). CDR3 length: 15 residues. The DNA for the CDR3 is TGCGCCAGCAGCATTGCTAGCGGCAGCTCCTACGAGCAGTACCTC. As protein: CASSIASGSSYEQYL.

This clonotype appeared many times. The chain joins TRBV11-2 to TRBJ2-5; D remains ambiguous. The CDR3 contains 14 residues. The ends were cut back, 5 bases at V and 1 base at J, with 11 bases in the middle. Germline CDR1 SGHAT, CDR2 FQNNGV. The CDR3 sequence is CASSPGQFQETQYF. Here the CDR3 DNA reads TGTGCCAGCAGCCCCGGGCAGTTCCAAGAGACCCAGTACTTC.

In regard to this clonotype: A much larger clone lies one base from this, so it may be a read error. J is TRBJ2-1 and V is TRBV5-5, with 8 bases aligning to TRBD1. Unmatched junction bases numbered 8, after V lost 4 bases and J lost 5 bases. This CDR3 comprises 15 residues. The germline CDR1 and CDR2 sequences are SGHKS and YYEKEE (reference sequence). CDR3 in amino acids: CASSRDRRSHNEQFF. The CDR3, as DNA: TGTGCCAGCAGCCGGGACAGGAGGTCACACAATGAGCAGTTCTTC.

This clonotype was counted at least ten times. The chain links TRBV29-1 to TRBJ2-2, with a weak D call TRBD1 (6 bases). V lost 3 bases and J lost 1, with 6 bases in between. CDR1 and CDR2 from the germline V gene are SQVTM and ANQGSEA. This CDR3 is 13 amino acids long. The CDR3 DNA is TGCAGCGTTGACAGGGGGAACACCGGGGAGCTGTTTTTT. It codes for CSVDRGNTGELFF.

This chain joins TRBV13 and TRBJ2-3; D gene uncertain. Deletions cut 3 bases from V and 4 bases from J, with 11 bases between. This CDR3 has 14 residues. CDR1 PRHDT and CDR2 FYEKMQ come from the germline V gene (reference sequence). CDR3 nucleotides: TGTGCCAGCAGCTTGCGCCGACTCCCAGATACGCAGTATTTT. It is translated as CASSLRRLPDTQYF. Combining the CDR3 with reference TRBV13 and TRBJ2-3 gives the whole variable domain AAGVIQSPRHLIKEKRETATLKCYPIPRHDTVYWYQQGPGQDPQFLISFYEKMQSDKGSIPDRFSAQQFSDYHSELNMSSLELGDSALYFCASSLRRLPDTQYFGPGTRLTVL.

This clonotype occurred many times. The rearrangement joins TRBV5-1 to TRBJ2-5; D tentatively fits TRBD1 or TRBD2 (6 bases each). Germline V gene lookup returns CDR1 SGHRS and CDR2 YFSETQ. The CDR3 contains 15 residues. The V and J ends lost 0 bases and 4 bases respectively, with 13 bases between them. CDR3: CASSLAGGPGETQYF. CDR3 DNA: TGCGCCAGCAGCTTGGCTGGGGGGCCAGGAGAGACCCAGTACTTC.

This clonotype was picked up one time. The chain recombines TRBV28 with TRBJ2-1; no clear D gene. The V gene's germline CDR1 is MDHEN and CDR2 SYDVKM. This CDR3 has 12 amino acids. Deletions cut 5 bases from V and 15 bases from J, with 17 bases between. In DNA, the CDR3 is TGTGCCAGCAGTACGCACCACAAAGATCGGTTCTTC. It encodes CASSTHHKDRFF.

This clonotype occurred many times. V gene TRBV5-1 combines with J gene TRBJ1-2; D call uncertain. V dropped 0 bases and J dropped 5 bases, with 11 bases sitting between them. CDR1 is SGHRS, CDR2 YFSETQ, per germline. The CDR3 is made up of 14 amino acids. CDR3 residues: CASSLERSLYGYTF. CDR3 bases: TGCGCCAGCAGCTTGGAGAGGTCCCTATATGGCTACACCTTC.

This rearrangement joins TRBV4-1 to TRBJ2-1; 7 bases map to TRBD2. This CDR3 is 14 amino acids long. Germline V lookup: CDR1 MGHRA, CDR2 YSYEKL. Trimming took 2 bases from V and 6 from J; bases not matched to a gene: 4. The CDR3, as DNA: TGCGCCAGCAGCCAATCAGGCGGGAGCAATGAGCAGTTCTTC. This sequence encodes CASSQSGGSNEQFF.

The gene calls are TRBV12-3 or TRBV12-4 and TRBJ2-1; a possible D gene is TRBD2 (5 bases). The CDR3 totals 13 residues. V lost 4 bases, J lost 9 bases, and 13 bases lay in between. In nucleotides, the CDR3 is TGTGCCAGCAGTTCGGCACTAGGCAGTGAGCAGTTCTTC. This translates into CASSSALGSEQFF.

Concerning this clonotype itself: A clone one base away is much larger, so this may be a read error. The chain carries TRBV12-3 or TRBV12-4 and TRBJ2-3, with D unresolved. Deletions cut 2 bases from V and 2 bases from J, with 11 bases between. The CDR3 totals 15 residues. The CDR3 DNA sequence: TGTGCCAGCAGTTTACTAGGATTGGCCACAGATACGCAGTATTTT. This encodes CASSLLGLATDTQYF.

This clonotype was detected only a few times. This may be a read error: a much more frequent sequence differs by one nucleotide. The missing conserved phenylalanine or tryptophan at the end of this CDR3 makes a read error likely. The chain is built from TRBV19 and TRBJ2-1; TRBD2 matches 10 bases. The CDR3 contains 14 residues. Germline-derived CDR1 and CDR2 are LNHDA and SQIVND (reference sequence). Losses at the gene ends were 7 bases for V and 8 bases for J; bases not matched to a gene: 8. This CDR3 reads CASKPSGSLDEQFL. The CDR3 bases are TGTGCCAGTAAGCCTAGCGGGAGTTTAGATGAGCAGTTCCTC.

As to this clonotype: At one end, the junction sequence differs from germline, possibly due to a read error. J is TRBJ1-5 and V is TRBV30; D might be TRBD1 (6 bases). There are 13 residues in the CDR3. The germline V gene encodes CDR1 GTSNPN and CDR2 SVGIG (reference sequence). CDR3 DNA: TGTGCCCGGAGTCGGGCAGGGGATCAGCCCCAGCATTTT. Its protein product is CARSRAGDQPQHF.

This clonotype has ten or more counts. This chain links TRBV20-1 with TRBJ2-7; possible D gene TRBD2, 5 bases. The CDR3 loop spans 14 amino acids. Germline-derived CDR1 and CDR2 are DFQATT and SNEGSKA (reference sequence). Trimming took off 0 bases at V and 0 bases at J, with 9 bases between the two ends. This chain's CDR3 is CSARDPSSSYEQYF. The CDR3 DNA follows: TGCAGTGCTAGAGATCCTAGCAGCTCCTACGAGCAGTACTTC.

Relative to its sample, this clonotype is medium-sized (0.01 to 0.1%). J is TRBJ1-2 and V is TRBV20-1; D unclear. The V gene lost 0 bases and the J gene lost 6 bases, with 11 bases spanning the gap. Germline V gives CDR1 DFQATT, CDR2 SNEGSKA (reference sequence). CDR3 length equals 13 residues. The CDR3 is CSARDEVGNGYTF. The CDR3 DNA reads TGCAGTGCTAGAGATGAAGTAGGGAATGGCTACACCTTC.

This clonotype turned up a few times. The chain joins TRBV14 to TRBJ2-5, with D perhaps being TRBD1 or TRBD2 (5 bases each). V lost 4 bases to trimming and J lost 8 bases, with 11 bases between them. CDR1 and CDR2 (germline): SGHDN, FVKESK. This CDR3 contains 12 residues. In nucleotides, the CDR3 is TGTGCCAGCAGCCCCCGGTGGGACACCCAGTACTTC. Its protein product is CASSPRWDTQYF.

This chain uses TRBV6-2 or TRBV6-3 with TRBJ2-1; 11 positions agree with TRBD1. The CDR3 consists of 15 residues. Germline-derived CDR1 and CDR2 are MNHEY and SVGEGT. V trimming: 4 bases; J trimming: 4 bases; junction bases outside the gene matches: 3. The CDR3 region is CASSWDRGLYNEQFF. The DNA for the CDR3 is TGTGCCAGCAGTTGGGACAGGGGGTTATACAATGAGCAGTTCTTC.

This clonotype has ten or more counts. This chain uses TRBV13 with TRBJ2-2, with unresolved D. Trimming cost V 8 bases and J 3 bases, with 7 bases left between them. Germline CDR1 and CDR2: PRHDT and FYEKMQ (reference sequence). This CDR3 contains 12 residues. Here the CDR3 reads CASPDDTGELFF. The DNA for the CDR3 is TGTGCCAGCCCGGACGACACCGGGGAGCTGTTTTTT.

This clonotype was found many times. CDR3 nucleotide sequence: TGTGCCAGCAGTGGACAGGGTTTTAATTCACCCCTCCACTTT. Protein: CASSGQGFNSPLHF. The chain carries TRBV2 and TRBJ1-6; TRBD1 aligns across 7 bases. CDR3 length equals 14 residues. Germline V CDR1 and CDR2: SNHLY, FYNNEI. The V and J ends lost 4 bases and 6 bases, in that order; junction bases with no gene match: 3.

This clonotype was recorded once. This chain connects TRBV20-1 to TRBJ1-6; D is possibly TRBD1 (6 bases). Germline assignment: CDR1 DFQATT and CDR2 SNEGSKA (reference sequence). Trimming took 5 bases from V and 7 from J, leaving 15 bases between them. This CDR3 has 14 amino acids. CDR3 loop: CSAHTGTTNSPLHF. The CDR3 nucleotides are TGCAGTGCTCACACAGGGACAACCAATTCACCCCTCCACTTT.